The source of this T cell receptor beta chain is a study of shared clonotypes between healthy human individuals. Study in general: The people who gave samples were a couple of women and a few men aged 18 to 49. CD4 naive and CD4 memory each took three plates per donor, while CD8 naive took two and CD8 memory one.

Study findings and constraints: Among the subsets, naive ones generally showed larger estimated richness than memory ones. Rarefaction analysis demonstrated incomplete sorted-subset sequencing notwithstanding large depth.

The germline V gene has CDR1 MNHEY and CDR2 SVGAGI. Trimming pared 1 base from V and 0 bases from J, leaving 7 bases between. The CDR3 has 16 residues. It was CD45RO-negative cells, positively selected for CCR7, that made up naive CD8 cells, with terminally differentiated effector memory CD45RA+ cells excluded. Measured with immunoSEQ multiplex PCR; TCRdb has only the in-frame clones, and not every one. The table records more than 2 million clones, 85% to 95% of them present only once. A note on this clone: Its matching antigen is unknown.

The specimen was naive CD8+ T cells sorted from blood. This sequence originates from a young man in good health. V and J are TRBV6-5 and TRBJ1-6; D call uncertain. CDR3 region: CASSYLAPSYNSPLHF. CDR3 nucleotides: TGTGCCAGCAGTTACTTGGCTCCCTCCTATAATTCACCCCTCCACTTT.